The 25 T cell receptor beta chains in this list originate from one sample, sequenced in a study of CD8 T cells in ankylosing spondylitis. TCRdb passed the 5' RACE reads through MiXCR, listing each CDR3 protein once. Here the sample spans 25,000 to 35,000 distinct CDR3 sequences, 12% to 15% being singletons. The material sequenced was blood. All receptors derive from a male donor with ankylosing spondylitis or in good health (not recorded which).

This clonotype has at least ten counts. This chain connects TRBV4-1 to TRBJ1-1, with D unresolved. This CDR3 contains 16 residues. V was clipped by 4 bases and J by 1 base, with 16 bases between them. Looked up from germline, CDR1 is MGHRA and CDR2 is YSYEKL. CDR3 DNA sequence: TGCGCCAGCAGCCCTACTTGGTCGCGAGAGAACACTGAAGCTTTCTTT. Amino acid sequence: CASSPTWSRENTEAFF.

The V and J genes are TRBV28 and TRBJ2-2, with D hard to call. The CDR3 runs to 15 residues. The germline gives CDR1 MDHEN, CDR2 SYDVKM. V was shortened by 1 base and J by 2 bases, with 8 bases between the two germline ends. For the CDR3, the DNA is TGTGCCAGCAGTTTATCTGCCGGAAACACCGGGGAGCTGTTTTTT. Translated, it gives CASSLSAGNTGELFF.

This clonotype was recorded a few times. The gene calls are TRBV3-1 and TRBJ2-1; no definite D call. This CDR3 has 16 residues. CDR1 and CDR2 from the germline V gene are LGHDT and YNNKEL (reference sequence). V was pared by 0 bases and J by 6 bases, with 15 bases between. The CDR3 reads CASSQDRASVGNEQFF. CDR3 bases: TGTGCCAGCAGCCAAGATCGGGCTAGTGTTGGCAATGAGCAGTTCTTC.

The V gene is TRBV20-1, the J gene TRBJ2-7, with 9 bases lining up with TRBD2. Trimming took 3 bases from V and 4 from J; bases not matched to a gene: 10. The CDR3 sequence is 15 residues long. Germline CDR1 and CDR2: DFQATT and SNEGSKA (reference sequence). Here the CDR3 reads CSARRLAVKSYEQYF. CDR3 bases: TGCAGTGCTAGGAGACTAGCGGTCAAAAGTTACGAGCAGTACTTC.

This clonotype was seen many times. The gene calls are TRBV28 and TRBJ2-7, with D tentatively TRBD1 or TRBD2 (5 bases each). The CDR3 consists of 14 residues. Deletions cut 6 bases from V and 3 bases from J, with 15 bases between. Germline V gene lookup returns CDR1 MDHEN and CDR2 SYDVKM. CDR3 nucleotide sequence: TGTGCCAGCAGCCCCCGACAGAGCGGCTACGAGCAGTACTTC. Amino acids: CASSPRQSGYEQYF.

This rearrangement joins TRBV11-2 to TRBJ2-3; 8 bases fit TRBD1. Germline CDR1 is SGHAT and CDR2 is FQNNGV. The ends lost 2 bases at V and 4 bases at J; junction bases unmatched: 8. The CDR3 spans 16 residues. Here the CDR3 reads CASSLSGTGMADTQYF. The CDR3 coding sequence is TGTGCCAGCAGCTTATCTGGGACAGGAATGGCAGATACGCAGTATTTT.

This clonotype was counted between two and nine times. The V gene is TRBV7-9, the J gene TRBJ2-3, with D tentatively TRBD1 or TRBD2 (5 bases each). V lost 4 bases and J lost 2, with 10 bases in between. Germline-derived CDR1 and CDR2 are SEHNR and FQNEAQ (reference sequence). This CDR3 is built from 14 residues. The CDR3 DNA sequence: TGTGCCAGCAGCTCCGGGGCATTCACAGATACGCAGTATTTT. It encodes CASSSGAFTDTQYF.

This rearrangement joins TRBV29-1 to TRBJ2-1; D perhaps matches TRBD2 (5 bases). CDR1 is SQVTM, CDR2 ANQGSEA, per germline. The CDR3 is 11 amino acids. Trimming left V 4 bases short and J 8 bases short, with 9 bases between. In DNA form, the CDR3 reads TGCAGCGTTGCGGGGATCGATGAGCAGTTCTTC. Translated: CSVAGIDEQFF.

This clonotype was detected only a few times. CDR3 coding DNA: TGTGCCAGCAGCCCAGTCCACGGGGAGCTGTTTTTT. It codes for CASSPVHGELFF. The chain links TRBV7-9 to TRBJ2-2; D gene unclear. The CDR3 runs 12 residues. The germline gives CDR1 SEHNR, CDR2 FQNEAQ (reference sequence). The germline V and J ends were trimmed by 5 bases and 7 bases, with 8 bases remaining between them.

This clonotype was recorded at least ten times. The V and J genes are TRBV7-2 and TRBJ1-3; D remains unclear. This CDR3 region has 14 residues. V was cut by 7 bases and J by 0 bases, with 10 bases left in between. Germline-derived CDR1 and CDR2 are SGHTA and FQGNSA. CDR3 region: CASKNRNSGNTIYF. CDR3 DNA: TGTGCCAGCAAGAACAGAAACTCTGGAAACACCATATATTTT.

There are a few counts of this clonotype. The V call is TRBV7-2, the J call TRBJ1-1, with unresolved D. Germline CDR1 SGHTA, CDR2 FQGNSA. The CDR3 sequence is 15 residues long. V was shortened by 2 bases and J by 4 bases, with 14 bases between the two germline ends. CDR3 residues: CASSLSYGSFTEAFF. CDR3 nucleotide sequence: TGTGCCAGCAGCTTAAGCTACGGCAGTTTCACTGAAGCTTTCTTT.

The rearrangement links TRBV5-1 to TRBJ2-3; D is perhaps TRBD2 (5 bases). The ends were cut back, 4 bases at V and 0 bases at J, with 9 bases in the middle. CDR1 is SGHRS and CDR2 is YFSETQ in the germline V gene. This CDR3 spans 14 amino acids. CDR3 DNA: TGCGCCAGCAGCCTATGGACTAGCACAGATACGCAGTATTTT. Residues: CASSLWTSTDTQYF.

This clonotype has only a few counts. V usage is TRBV7-2 and J usage is TRBJ2-4; 10 bases fit TRBD2. Germline V gene data show CDR1 as SGHTA and CDR2 as FQGNSA. The junction had 9 bases not matched to a gene; V was cut back by 4 bases and J by 0 bases. CDR3 size: 18 residues. The CDR3 sequence is CASSSDPRLAGAKNIQYF. CDR3 bases: TGTGCCAGCAGCTCCGACCCGAGACTAGCGGGAGCCAAAAACATTCAGTACTTC.

The J gene is TRBJ2-1, the V gene TRBV6-1, with TRBD2 matching 10 bases. The CDR3 has 12 amino acids. Germline V gene lookup returns CDR1 MNHNS and CDR2 SASEGT. J was trimmed by 13 bases and V by 2 bases; bases with no gene match: 2. CDR3 sequence (DNA): TGTGCCAGCAGTGAAATACTAGCGGGACAGTTCTTC. Translation gives CASSEILAGQFF.

This chain joins TRBV7-2 and TRBJ2-2; no reliable D call. CDR1 is SGHTA, CDR2 FQGNSA, per germline. The CDR3 covers 15 residues. With 5 bases removed from V and 1 base from J, the gap between germline ends came to 11 bases. In DNA, the CDR3 is TGTGCCAGCAGCCGAGCGCCCCGGAACACCGGGGAGCTGTTTTTT. Translated: CASSRAPRNTGELFF.

The V gene is TRBV5-1, the J gene TRBJ2-1; D gene unclear. V lost 0 bases and J 0 bases, leaving 4 bases between the germline ends. This CDR3 spans 14 amino acids. Germline CDR1 and CDR2: SGHRS and YFSETQ. The CDR3 spells CASSLGSSYNEQFF. DNA for the CDR3: TGCGCCAGCAGCTTGGGTAGCTCCTACAATGAGCAGTTCTTC.

This sequence joins TRBV15 and TRBJ1-1, with D unclear. Germline CDR1 is LNHNV and CDR2 is YYDKDF (reference sequence). V shed 0 bases and J shed 7 bases, with 15 bases lying between them. The CDR3 runs 15 residues. CDR3 nucleotide sequence: TGTGCCACCAGCAGAGATAGGTCCAGGAGCGATGAAGCTTTCTTT. This translates into CATSRDRSRSDEAFF.

In its sample, this clonotype was seen many times. The chain employs TRBV7-9 and TRBJ2-2; no definite D call. The germline CDR1 and CDR2 sequences are SEHNR and FQNEAQ (reference sequence). The ends were cut back, 3 bases at V and 4 bases at J, with 3 bases in the middle. The CDR3 has 12 amino acids. For the CDR3, the DNA is TGTGCCAGCAGCTTTGGCACCGGGGAGCTGTTTTTT. Translation: CASSFGTGELFF.

The rearrangement uses TRBV9 and TRBJ2-3, with 8 positions matching TRBD2. Trimming removed 3 bases from V and 3 bases from J; junction bases left unmatched: 12. The length of the CDR3 is 17 residues. CDR1 SGDLS and CDR2 YYNGEE come from the germline V gene. This CDR3 reads CASSEGGGPGGTDTQYF. The CDR3 DNA reads TGTGCCAGCAGCGAAGGCGGGGGGCCAGGTGGGACAGATACGCAGTATTTT. The variable domain in full, with the rest retrieved from reference TRBV9 and TRBJ2-3, is DSGVTQTPKHLITATGQRVTLRCSPRSGDLSVYWYQQSLDQGLQFLIQYYNGEERAKGNILERFSAQQFPDLHSELNLSSLELGDSALYFCASSEGGGPGGTDTQYFGPGTRLTVL.

This clonotype was found a few times. The rearrangement uses TRBV5-1 and TRBJ1-2, with unresolved D. The V gene lost 1 base and the J gene lost 6 bases, with 13 bases spanning the gap. This CDR3 has 14 residues. CDR1 and CDR2 from the germline V gene are SGHRS and YFSETQ. This chain's CDR3 is CASSLTGEVNGYTF. The CDR3 DNA follows: TGCGCCAGCAGCTTGACTGGGGAGGTCAATGGCTACACCTTC.

This clonotype was picked up a small number of times. The chain joins TRBV12-3 or TRBV12-4 to TRBJ2-1; D gene uncertain. V was trimmed by 5 bases and J by 2 bases, leaving 13 bases between them. The CDR3 has 15 residues. CDR3 region: CASSRAPITYNEQFF. CDR3 bases: TGTGCCAGCAGTCGGGCCCCTATAACCTACAATGAGCAGTTCTTC.

There are a few counts of this clonotype. V is TRBV30 and J is TRBJ2-2; a possible D gene is TRBD1 (6 bases). Deletions cut 2 bases from V and 9 bases from J, with 13 bases between. The germline V gene has CDR1 GTSNPN and CDR2 SVGIG (reference sequence). The CDR3 is made up of 13 amino acids. CDR3 amino acids: CAWSIRGFRELFF. The CDR3, as DNA: TGTGCCTGGAGTATAAGGGGGTTTAGGGAGCTGTTTTTT.

This clonotype was seen only a few times. V and J are TRBV7-8 and TRBJ2-2; TRBD1 might be the D (6 bases). The germline V gene encodes CDR1 SGHVS and CDR2 FQNEAQ. Trimming pared 1 base from V and 6 bases from J, leaving 9 bases between. The CDR3 length is 14 residues. The CDR3 here is CASSLDRVSGELFF. DNA of the CDR3: TGTGCCAGCAGCTTAGACAGGGTTTCCGGGGAGCTGTTTTTT.

The chain uses TRBV28 and TRBJ1-1, with D possibly being TRBD1 (5 bases). The CDR3 contains 13 residues. V gave up 7 bases and J gave up 8 bases, with 17 bases separating them. The germline CDR1 and CDR2 sequences are MDHEN and SYDVKM. In DNA form, the CDR3 reads TGTGCCAGCAACCTGAACTTGGGGGGAGAAGCTTTCTTT. Its protein is CASNLNLGGEAFF.

This clonotype has a handful of counts. The V call is TRBV10-3, the J call TRBJ2-3, with a possible D match to TRBD2 (6 bases). The CDR3 contains 14 residues. V lost 10 bases to trimming and J lost 0 bases, with 14 bases between them. Germline assignment: CDR1 ENHRY and CDR2 SYGVKD. This chain's CDR3 is CATAGWGSTDTQYF. In DNA form, the CDR3 reads TGTGCCACGGCGGGGTGGGGGAGCACAGATACGCAGTATTTT.